The rows below give T cell receptor beta chains drawn from one sample of a study of blood T cell repertoires in COVID-19. Libraries were prepared by immunoSEQ multiplex PCR; TCRdb keeps only in-frame clonotypes and omits some of them. The data show 250,000 to 300,000 clones, approximately 90% seen once. Sequencing was done on a sample of peripheral blood. The receptor set was obtained from a woman aged 40 to 50 with acute or convalescent COVID-19. Each CDR3 is given with its conserved first and last residue. A D gene is named only where the DNA matches it firmly. The listing skips clone size in some rows; elsewhere it reads once, few, many or a size class.

-,TRBJ1-1,-,TRBV2,CASSWGPPRGGNTEAFF,TGTGCCAGCAGTTGGGGACCGCCGAGGGGAGGAAACACTGAAGCTTTCTTT
-,TRBJ1-2,TRBD1,TRBV6-1,CASSVGGTGINYGYTF,TGTGCCAGCAGTGTCGGGGGGACAGGGATTAACTATGGCTACACCTTC
-,TRBJ1-6,TRBD1,TRBV10-2,CASSGGTGNLLGSPLHF,TGCGCCAGCAGTGGAGGGACAGGGAACTTGTTAGGATCACCCCTCCACTTT
-,TRBJ1-2,TRBD1,TRBV4-1,CASSQTGTADGYTF,TGCGCCAGCAGCCAAACTGGGACAGCCGATGGCTACACCTTC
-,TRBJ2-2,-,TRBV3-1/TRBV3-2,CASSQGQGLTGELFF,TGTGCCAGCAGCCAAGGGCAGGGTCTCACCGGGGAGCTGTTTTTT
-,TRBJ1-5,TRBD1,TRBV4-1,CASSQDSSQGGPWNQPQHF,TGCGCCAGCAGCCAAGATTCTAGCCAGGGGGGACCATGGAATCAGCCCCAGCATTTT
-,TRBJ2-5,-,TRBV7-9,CASSLVTGAQETQYF,TGTGCCAGCAGCTTAGTCACAGGAGCCCAAGAGACCCAGTACTTC
-,TRBJ1-2,-,TRBV18,CASSPRGQNYGYTF,TGTGCCAGCTCACCACGGGGCCAAAACTATGGCTACACCTTC
-,TRBJ1-5,-,TRBV28,CASNTQGGQPQHF,TGTGCCAGCAACACTCAGGGCGGCCAGCCCCAGCATTTT
-,TRBJ1-5,-,TRBV6-5,CASSYTPGSNQPQHF,TGTGCCAGCAGTTACACTCCCGGGAGCAATCAGCCCCAGCATTTT
-,TRBJ1-1,-,TRBV11-2,CASSFNRMNTEAFF,TGTGCCAGCAGCTTTAACAGGATGAACACTGAAGCTTTCTTT
-,TRBJ2-5,-,TRBV11-2,CASSLRQSQETQYF,TGTGCCAGCAGCCTCAGACAGAGCCAAGAGACCCAGTACTTC
-,TRBJ2-2,-,TRBV7-2,CASSFGVSTGELFF,TGTGCCAGCAGCTTTGGAGTTTCCACCGGGGAGCTGTTTTTT
few,TRBJ1-2,TRBD1,TRBV12-3/TRBV12-4,CASSLRDRGGYTF,TGTGCCAGCAGCCTCCGGGACAGGGGTGGCTACACCTTC
-,TRBJ1-5,-,TRBV7-9,CASSLRGENQPQHF,TGTGCCAGCAGCCTAAGGGGTGAGAATCAGCCCCAGCATTTT
-,TRBJ1-2,-,TRBV5-1,CASSPPTGYGYTF,TGCGCCAGCTCTCCTCCCACTGGTTATGGCTACACCTTC
-,TRBJ1-2,TRBD1,TRBV2,CASSGVTGAGYGYTF,TGTGCCAGCAGTGGGGTGACAGGGGCTGGGTATGGCTACACCTTC
-,TRBJ2-3,TRBD2,TRBV6-2/TRBV6-3,CASSYFPAGGPTDTQYF,TGTGCCAGCAGTTACTTTCCAGCGGGGGGCCCCACAGATACGCAGTATTTT
few,TRBJ1-1,TRBD1,TRBV5-5,CASSRMGQGTEAFF,TGTGCCAGCAGCAGGATGGGACAGGGGACTGAAGCTTTCTTT
-,TRBJ1-2,-,TRBV28,CASSSMPIHGYGYTF,TGTGCCAGCAGTTCGATGCCTATACACGGGTATGGCTACACCTTC
-,TRBJ2-5,TRBD1,TRBV2,CASSVDRGQETQYF,TGTGCCAGCAGTGTAGACAGGGGGCAAGAGACCCAGTACTTC
-,TRBJ1-2,-,TRBV7-2,CASSFTGNYGYTF,TGTGCCAGCAGCTTTACAGGGAACTATGGCTACACCTTC
-,TRBJ1-6,TRBD1,TRBV11-2,CASSLVSRGLNSYNSPLHF,TGTGCCAGCAGCTTAGTTTCCAGGGGGCTAAACTCCTATAATTCACCCCTCCACTTT
-,TRBJ1-1,-,TRBV19,CASSMGSRKTEAFF,TGTGCCAGTAGTATGGGCAGTCGGAAGACTGAAGCTTTCTTT
-,TRBJ1-3,TRBD1,TRBV6-5,CASSYSTGPGNTIYF,TGTGCCAGCAGTTACTCGACAGGGCCCGGAAACACCATATATTTT
-,TRBJ1-2,TRBD1,TRBV13,CASSSWTGTNYGYTF,TGTGCCAGCAGCTCGTGGACAGGGACTAACTATGGCTACACCTTC
-,TRBJ1-1,-,TRBV30,CAWIKGGTEAFF,TGTGCCTGGATTAAAGGGGGAACTGAAGCTTTCTTT
-,TRBJ1-5,-,TRBV28,CASSLRGFQPQHF,TGTGCCAGCAGTTTAAGGGGGTTTCAGCCCCAGCATTTT
-,TRBJ2-4,-,TRBV5-6,CASSFRGSKNIQYF,TGTGCCAGCAGCTTCAGGGGTTCCAAAAACATTCAGTACTTC
-,TRBJ2-3,TRBD2,TRBV2,CASSEGLAVADTQYF,TGTGCCAGCAGTGAGGGACTAGCAGTAGCAGATACGCAGTATTTT
-,TRBJ2-4,TRBD1,TRBV11-2,CASSLSTGGAKNIQYF,TGTGCCAGCAGCTTAAGTACAGGGGGGGCCAAAAACATTCAGTACTTC
-,TRBJ1-5,TRBD1,TRBV6-5,CASRTGRRSNQPQHF,TGTGCCAGCAGGACAGGGAGGCGAAGCAATCAGCCCCAGCATTTT
-,TRBJ2-1,TRBD2,TRBV11-2,CASSSERGGRKHNEQFF,TGTGCCAGCAGCTCAGAACGGGGGGGCCGTAAACACAATGAGCAGTTCTTC
-,TRBJ2-5,-,TRBV4-2,CASSRGTLGEETQYF,TGTGCCAGCAGCCGAGGGACTCTTGGGGAAGAGACCCAGTACTTC
-,TRBJ2-1,-,TRBV5-8,CASSLYGAYNEQFF,TGTGCCAGCAGCTTGTACGGGGCCTACAATGAGCAGTTCTTC
-,TRBJ1-2,-,TRBV6-6,CASSSGPTYGYTF,TGTGCCAGCAGTTCAGGCCCAACATATGGCTACACCTTC
-,TRBJ2-3,-,TRBV4-1,CASSPSNPEGTPRDTQYF,TGCGCCAGCAGCCCATCAAATCCGGAGGGGACCCCTAGAGATACGCAGTATTTT
few,TRBJ1-2,TRBD1,TRBV24-1,CATSRQGAVGYTF,TGTGCCACCAGTAGACAGGGGGCTGTGGGCTACACCTTC
-,TRBJ2-1,-,TRBV4-1,CASSAYPGQIYNEQFF,TGCGCCAGCAGCGCCTACCCTGGACAGATCTACAATGAGCAGTTCTTC
-,TRBJ1-3,TRBD1,TRBV14,CASSRRGQGWWENTIYF,TGTGCCAGCAGCCGAAGGGGACAGGGTTGGTGGGAAAACACCATATATTTT
once,TRBJ1-2,-,TRBV6-5,CASSSTRSLEGYTF,TGTGCCAGCAGTTCCACTCGGAGCCTAGAAGGCTACACCTTC